The rows below give T cell receptor beta chains drawn from one sample of a study of blood T cell repertoires in COVID-19. Method: immunoSEQ multiplex PCR; TCRdb's copy keeps in-frame clones and lacks some. The sample comprises nearly 350,000 clones, approximately 89% of which are singletons, and approximately 3.5% rests with the top ten. Specimen: peripheral blood. These receptors originate from a woman in her late teens or twenties who had recovered from COVID-19. Each CDR3 is given with its conserved first and last residue. The D gene is left open where the match is weak. Clone size is not always given. Where it is, it says once, few, many or a class for expanded clones.

CASSRRLAAASTDTQYF TGTGCCAGCAGCCGACGACTAGCGGCAGCTAGCACAGATACGCAGTATTTT TRBD2 TRBJ2-3 . TRBV6-6
CASSHRVLGEQFF TGCGCCAGCAGTCATCGGGTTTTAGGTGAGCAGTTCTTC . TRBJ2-1 few TRBV23-1
CASSLTGGKQFF TGCGCCAGCAGCTTGACCGGGGGGAAGCAGTTCTTC TRBD2 TRBJ2-1 . TRBV5-1
CASSLNAGLAETQYF TGCGCCAGCAGCTTGAATGCGGGATTGGCAGAGACCCAGTACTTC . TRBJ2-5 once TRBV5-1
CASSPIGSYNEQFF TGTGCCAGCAGTCCTATTGGCTCCTACAATGAGCAGTTCTTC . TRBJ2-1 . TRBV27
CASTWTSLYNEQFF TGTGCCAGCACGTGGACTAGTCTCTACAATGAGCAGTTCTTC TRBD2 TRBJ2-1 . TRBV2
CASSLTERIEQFF TGTGCCAGCAGCTTGACTGAAAGAATTGAGCAGTTCTTC . TRBJ2-1 . TRBV7-2
CASSSRQSTRFF TGTGCCAGTAGTTCTAGGCAGTCGACTCGGTTCTTC . TRBJ2-1 . TRBV19
CAISDATDRGEKLFF TGTGCCATCAGTGACGCAACCGACAGGGGGGAAAAACTGTTTTTT TRBD1 TRBJ1-4 . TRBV10-3
CASSPGQATMNTEKLFF TGTGCCAGCAGCCCCGGACAGGCGACAATGAATACCGAAAAACTGTTTTTT TRBD1 TRBJ1-4 . TRBV5-4
CASSFGSRGTEAFF TGTGCCAGCAGCTTTGGTTCCAGGGGCACTGAAGCTTTCTTT . TRBJ1-1 . TRBV5-4
CASSLVGQGGDTQYF TGTGCCAGCAGCTTAGTGGGACAGGGAGGAGATACGCAGTATTTT TRBD1 TRBJ2-3 . TRBV11-3
CASSREPGQGYNEQFF TGTGCCAGCAGCCGCGAACCGGGACAGGGTTACAATGAGCAGTTCTTC TRBD1 TRBJ2-1 . TRBV5-5
CAWNSGPDTQYF TGTGCCTGGAACAGTGGCCCAGATACGCAGTATTTT . TRBJ2-3 . TRBV30
CATREDSRVAPNYGYTF TGTGCCACCAGGGAAGACTCCAGGGTTGCGCCTAACTATGGCTACACCTTC . TRBJ1-2 once TRBV24-1
CASSPPGSSTDTQYF TGTGCCAGCAGCCCTCCCGGTTCTAGCACAGATACGCAGTATTTT . TRBJ2-3 . TRBV3-1/TRBV3-2
CAWSLDRGLDGYTF TGTGCCTGGAGTTTGGACAGGGGGCTCGATGGCTACACCTTC TRBD1 TRBJ1-2 . TRBV30
CASSQDGRGGAGQPQHF TGCGCCAGCAGCCAAGATGGCCGGGGGGGCGCGGGTCAGCCCCAGCATTTT . TRBJ1-5 . TRBV4-3
CASSLETPNIYYNSPLHF TGTGCCAGCAGTTTAGAGACACCCAATATCTATTATAATTCACCCCTCCACTTT . TRBJ1-6 . TRBV27
CASSLEARDTQYF TGTGCCAGCAGCCTAGAAGCGAGAGATACGCAGTATTTT . TRBJ2-3 . TRBV2
CASSVLQGAPNEQFF TGTGCCAGCAGCGTTCTCCAGGGGGCCCCCAATGAGCAGTTCTTC TRBD1 TRBJ2-1 . TRBV9
CASSVAGRGDEKLFF TGTGCCAGCAGCGTAGCAGGCAGGGGGGATGAAAAACTGTTTTTT TRBD1 TRBJ1-4 . TRBV9
CASSLRPEKLFF TGTGCCAGCAGTTTGAGGCCTGAAAAACTGTTTTTT . TRBJ1-4 . TRBV12-3/TRBV12-4